This TCR beta chain was documented in a study of cytomegalovirus exposure and HLA in healthy donors. Study outcomes and limitations: Cytomegalovirus status was reportedly diagnosed by the classifier with high sensitivity and specificity. A later analysis by the authors found several of the most significant clusters apparently linked to common viral pathogens. In a later analysis, HLA-C alleles had the fewest associated TCRs, DRB1 alleles the most.

A word on this clone: Its specificity is not known.

The PCR employed 60 Vbeta primers together with 13 Jbeta primers. The method was immunoSEQ multiplex PCR; TCRdb's version includes in-frame clones alone and lacks a portion of them. Of some 100,000 clones detected, about 70% appear once; the ten largest clones hold approximately 2%. The CDR3 length is 13 residues. Germline CDR1 is LGHNA and CDR2 is YSLEER. Trimming left V 4 bases short and J 0 bases short, with 6 bases between. When sampled, the donors appeared nominally healthy, though they likely had unrecorded immune exposures. Sequenced: PBMCs. The rearrangement links TRBV4-3 to TRBJ1-1; no clear D gene. The clonotype was recovered from a woman aged 40 to 55 in good health and CMV-seronegative. This CDR3 is CASSLYLNTEAFF. CDR3 DNA sequence: TGCGCCAGCAGCCTCTACTTGAACACTGAAGCTTTCTTT.